This entry features one T cell receptor (beta chain) sequence. Its specificity is not known. Sequenced by immunoSEQ multiplex PCR; TCRdb stores in-frame clones only, minus some. The table has 100,000 to 150,000 clones, around nine tenths seen once. The sample comes from a study of cytomegalovirus exposure and HLA in healthy donors. Findings of the study overall: Rare sequences made up most TCRs, while some public TCRs were found in many donors. Overall, approximately 150 TCR beta chains were annotated as cytomegalovirus-associated.

V lost 6 bases to trimming and J lost 1 base; unmatched junction nucleotides: 5. The germline V gene encodes CDR1 LNHDA and CDR2 SQIVND (reference sequence). This CDR3 has 14 amino acids. Separate from the 666-subject first cohort was the roughly 130-subject validation cohort, to which the donors belonged. The origin of this receptor is a woman aged 18-29 years in good health and CMV-seronegative. V and J are TRBV19 and TRBJ2-7, with 8 bases fitting TRBD2. Sequencing was carried out using PBMCs. As DNA, the CDR3 is TGTGCCAGTAGGAAACTAGCGGAGTCCTACGAGCAGTACTTC. It translates to CASRKLAESYEQYF. Complete variable domain (other parts from reference TRBV19 and TRBJ2-7): DGGITQSPKYLFRKEGQNVTLSCEQNLNHDAMYWYRQDPGQGLRLIYYSQIVNDFQKGDIAEGYSVSREKKESFPLTVTSAQKNPTAFYLCASRKLAESYEQYFGPGTRLTVT.